Described below is a single TCR beta chain sequence and its context. These data come from a study of control samples from healthy donors and cancer patients. TCRdb's table, derived via immunoSEQ multiplex PCR, lists solely in-frame clones and lacks some. The sample gives 100,000 to 120,000 clones, 83% of which show up once; over 10% is in the top ten. The CDR3 loop spans 16 amino acids. Germline V CDR1 and CDR2: MDHEN, SYDVKM. Trimming pared 5 bases from V and 0 bases from J, leaving 14 bases between. The clonotype originates from a woman aged 45-60 years in good health. Source material: blood. The chain joins TRBV28 to TRBJ1-3; D is possibly TRBD1 (6 bases). CDR3 DNA sequence: TGTGCCAGCAGTACACCCGGGACAATCTCTGGAAACACCATATATTTT. Its translation is CASSTPGTISGNTIYF.